This entry concerns a single T cell receptor (beta chain). Its antigen remains unidentified. This sample's treatment: around 19 received Ad26.COV2.S at low or high dose, single or two shots; roughly 5 received placebo; per-sample allocation not given. Day 63 after the first injection of vaccine or placebo was the sampling time. An adult aged 18-55 years in Boston served as the donor. An Ad26 vector that expressed Wuhan-strain SARS-CoV-2 spike constituted the vaccine. The data derive from a study of Ad26.COV2.S vaccination and SARS-CoV-2 variants. Study results and caveats: There was reportedly substantial breadth in spike-specific CD8+ and CD4+ T cell responses after vaccination. With respect to non-spike TCR breadth, vaccine and placebo recipients were similar.

Germline V gene data show CDR1 as MDHEN and CDR2 as SYDVKM. CDR3 length: 12 residues. The germline V and J ends were trimmed by 4 bases and 3 bases, with 4 bases remaining between them. Sequenced by immunoSEQ multiplex PCR; TCRdb stores in-frame clones only, minus some. The sample lists fewer than 400,000 clones; under 90% were seen once. The TCR originated in a person aged 18-60 years who received the Ad26.COV2.S COVID-19 vaccine or a placebo. The genes are TRBV28 and TRBJ2-1; D unclear. The specimen was peripheral blood, collected in a trial of Ad26.COV2.S vaccine versus placebo. CDR3 DNA: TGTGCCAGCAGTTCGGACTACAATGAGCAGTTCTTC. It is translated as CASSSDYNEQFF.